The clone carrying this TCR beta chain was detected only once. Trimming shortened V by 3 bases and J by 5 bases, and 21 bases separated the two germline ends. The CDR3 extends over 18 amino acids. In germline, CDR1 is SGHRS, CDR2 YFSETQ. Clones were read by immunoSEQ multiplex PCR, and TCRdb kept only the in-frame ones, dropping some. This table has around 450,000 clones, approximately 90% appearing once. The data are from a study of Ad26.COV2.S vaccination and SARS-CoV-2 variants. Stated treatment: 15 to 20 received Ad26.COV2.S at low or high dose, single or two shots; about 5 received placebo; per-sample allocation not given. The samples were gathered on day 63 after the first injection of vaccine or placebo. The vaccine delivered Wuhan-strain SARS-CoV-2 spike through an Ad26 vector.

The chain is built from TRBV5-1 and TRBJ2-6; tentatively, D is TRBD1 (6 bases). Sequencing used peripheral blood, obtained in a trial of Ad26.COV2.S vaccine versus placebo. The TCR comes from a person aged 18-65 years who received the Ad26.COV2.S COVID-19 vaccine or a placebo. In DNA, the CDR3 is TGCGCCAGCAGCTGGTCACGGGGCAGGGGAAGTCGGGCCAACGTCCTGACTTTC. Translated: CASSWSRGRGSRANVLTF. Drawing the rest from reference TRBV5-1 and TRBJ2-6, the complete variable domain is KAGVTQTPRYLIKTRGQQVTLSCSPISGHRSVSWYQQTPGQGLQFLFEYFSETQRNKGNFPGRFSGRQFSNSRSEMNVSTLELGDSALYLCASSWSRGRGSRANVLTFGAGSRLTVL.